This is a list of T cell receptor beta chains from one sample in a study of T-cell memory formation after mild COVID-19. One entry per CDR3 protein, called by TCRdb with MiXCR from the 5' RACE reads. The sample holds about half a million distinct CDR3 sequences; over 15% are singletons and the top ten take roughly 12%. Sequencing was performed on PBMCs or a T cell subset sorted from them (not recorded which). Receptors originate from an adult woman who had mild COVID-19 (a few samples of this study predate the infection). Cell type and time point are not known. The conserved cysteine and the conserved F or W are not part of the CDR3 here. Fields, in order: V gene, clone size, J gene, CDR3 protein. Rows may omit the clone size; those that give it use once, few, many or a size class.

>TRBV18|.|TRBJ2-3
ASSPRGPGPDTQY
>TRBV5-1|many|TRBJ2-3
ASSLEGTDTQY
>TRBV12-3/TRBV12-4|few|TRBJ2-3
ASSLPRLAGGPDSTDTQY
>TRBV14|.|TRBJ2-3
ASSQEGLSTDTQY
>TRBV7-2|few|TRBJ2-7
ASSSSGTGLEQY
>TRBV5-1|.|TRBJ2-3
ARPTDTQY
>TRBV29-1|few|TRBJ1-2
SFWDLYGYT
>TRBV5-6|many|TRBJ2-1
ASSMRPFLANEQF
>TRBV6-1|.|TRBJ2-2
ASNGAGELF
>TRBV5-1|.|TRBJ2-7
ASQTGSSYEQY
>TRBV7-2|many|TRBJ2-3
ASSSPTDTQY